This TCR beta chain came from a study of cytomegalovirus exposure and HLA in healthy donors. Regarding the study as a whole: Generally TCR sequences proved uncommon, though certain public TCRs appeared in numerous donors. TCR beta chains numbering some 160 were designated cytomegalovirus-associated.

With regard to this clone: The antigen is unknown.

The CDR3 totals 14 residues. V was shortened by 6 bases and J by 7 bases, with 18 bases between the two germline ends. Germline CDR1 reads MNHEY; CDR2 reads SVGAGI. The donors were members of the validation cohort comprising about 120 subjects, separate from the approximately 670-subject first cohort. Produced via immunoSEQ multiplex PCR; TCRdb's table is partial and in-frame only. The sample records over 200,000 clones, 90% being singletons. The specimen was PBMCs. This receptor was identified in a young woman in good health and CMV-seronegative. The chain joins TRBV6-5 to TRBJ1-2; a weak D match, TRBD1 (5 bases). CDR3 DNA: TGTGCCAGCAGCCCCAATTCCAGGGAGGCTGGCTACACCTTC. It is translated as CASSPNSREAGYTF.